This T cell receptor beta chain was sequenced in a study of shared clonotypes between healthy human individuals. Overall study results and limits: Clonotype sharing across several donors was observed for around 4.5% of naive CD4 clonotypes.

Germline V CDR1 and CDR2: SNHLY, FYNNEI. Between the trimmed V and J ends, which lost 5 bases and 4 bases, there was a span of 14 bases. There are 14 residues in the CDR3. Naive CD8 populations comprised CD45RO-negative cells positively selected for CCR7, excluding terminally differentiated effector memory CD45RA+ cells. Turning to this clone: Its specificity is not known.

Sequencing was performed with immunoSEQ multiplex PCR; in TCRdb, only in-frame clones are kept and a portion is missing. Of hundreds of thousands of clones listed, more than 95% were seen once; the top ten hold 0.3% to 0.35%. The clonotype originates from a man aged 30 to 39 in good health. The sequenced sample was naive CD8+ T cells sorted from blood. The rearrangement joins TRBV2 to TRBJ1-1, with unresolved D. CDR3 sequence (DNA): TGTGCCAGCAGTACCCTCGGGGATGGCACTGAAGCTTTCTTT. It translates to CASSTLGDGTEAFF.